These T cell receptor beta chains were read from a single sample in a study of OX40 agonist ivuxolimab in advanced cancers. Data came from immunoSEQ multiplex PCR; TCRdb stores just in-frame clones and leaves some out. The sample contains some 74,000 clones, roughly 78% of which appear only once. The sequencing used CD4+ or CD8+ T cells sorted from blood, collected in a trial of the OX40 agonist ivuxolimab. The origin of the receptors is an adult with an advanced solid tumor such as melanoma, head and neck, liver or kidney cancer. CDR3s include the opening cysteine and the closing phenylalanine or tryptophan. The order of the fields is CDR3 DNA, CDR3 protein, clone size, J gene, D gene, V gene. A D gene is named only where the DNA matches it firmly. Clone size is given for some rows only: seen once, a few or many times, or a class if the clone is expanded.

DNA: TGTGCCGGCAGCCGCCGGGACGGGGACTACGAGCAGTACTTC
CDR3: CAGSRRDGDYEQYF
size: .
J: TRBJ2-7
D: .
V: TRBV14

DNA: TGTGCCAGCAGGCCGGACGGCGGAAACACCATATATTTT
CDR3: CASRPDGGNTIYF
size: .
J: TRBJ1-3
D: .
V: TRBV2

DNA: TGTGCCAGCAGTCCACGAACGGGATCAGCTTTCTTT
CDR3: CASSPRTGSAFF
size: few
J: TRBJ1-1
D: .
V: TRBV11-1

DNA: TGCAGCGTTGGGGGGGCAGATACGCAGTATTTT
CDR3: CSVGGADTQYF
size: .
J: TRBJ2-3
D: .
V: TRBV29-1

DNA: TGTGCCAGTATCACCGATCGGGACAGATATAGCTATGGCTACACCTTC
CDR3: CASITDRDRYSYGYTF
size: .
J: TRBJ1-2
D: TRBD1
V: TRBV19

DNA: TGTGCCAGCAGCTTAGGCCTAGCCGATCGAGAGACCCAGTACTTC
CDR3: CASSLGLADRETQYF
size: .
J: TRBJ2-5
D: .
V: TRBV7-2

DNA: TGCGCCAGCAGCCCGGTTAGGGGGAGCACCGGGGAGCTGTTTTTT
CDR3: CASSPVRGSTGELFF
size: .
J: TRBJ2-2
D: .
V: TRBV5-1

DNA: TGTGCCAGCAGCCTTAGCACAGATACGCAGTATTTT
CDR3: CASSLSTDTQYF
size: .
J: TRBJ2-3
D: .
V: TRBV7-2

DNA: TGTGCCAGCAGCTTGGGGGCCGAAACAACTAATGAAAAACTGTTTTTT
CDR3: CASSLGAETTNEKLFF
size: .
J: TRBJ1-4
D: .
V: TRBV11-1

DNA: TGTGCCAGCAGCTTAGAAGCGAACACTGAAGCTTTCTTT
CDR3: CASSLEANTEAFF
size: .
J: TRBJ1-1
D: .
V: TRBV7-9

DNA: TGCGCCAGCGGGGGGACGGTGGATTCACCCCTCCACTTT
CDR3: CASGGTVDSPLHF
size: .
J: TRBJ1-6
D: .
V: TRBV4-3

DNA: TGTGCCAGCAGCGTATCTAAGGAAGAGACCCAGTACTTC
CDR3: CASSVSKEETQYF
size: .
J: TRBJ2-5
D: .
V: TRBV11-2

DNA: TGTGCCAGCAGCGTAGGACAGACCCAGGGAAACATTCAGTACTTC
CDR3: CASSVGQTQGNIQYF
size: .
J: TRBJ2-4
D: .
V: TRBV9

DNA: TGCGCCAGCAGGTTGGACAGGGGGCTGAACACTGAAGCTTTCTTT
CDR3: CASRLDRGLNTEAFF
size: .
J: TRBJ1-1
D: TRBD1
V: TRBV5-1

DNA: TGTGCCAGTAGTAGAAGGGGGCGTCGGATCGGGGAGCTGTTTTTT
CDR3: CASSRRGRRIGELFF
size: .
J: TRBJ2-2
D: TRBD1
V: TRBV19

DNA: TGTGCCAGCAGCTTGACCCAGGGGTACACCATATATTTT
CDR3: CASSLTQGYTIYF
size: few
J: TRBJ1-3
D: .
V: TRBV7-9

DNA: TGTGCCAGCAGTGAATCTATTGGGGGAACTGAAGCTTTCTTT
CDR3: CASSESIGGTEAFF
size: .
J: TRBJ1-1
D: .
V: TRBV6-1

DNA: TGTGCTTCTTATCGGGCTAGCGGGGCCTACAATGAGCAGTTCTTC
CDR3: CASYRASGAYNEQFF
size: .
J: TRBJ2-1
D: TRBD2
V: TRBV6-1

DNA: TGTGCCAGCAGTACCTCGTCCCTTACCTACAATGAGCAGTTCTTC
CDR3: CASSTSSLTYNEQFF
size: .
J: TRBJ2-1
D: .
V: TRBV28

DNA: TGTGCCAGCAGAGAACTAGGGGTATTGGGCACTGAAGCTTTCTTT
CDR3: CASRELGVLGTEAFF
size: once
J: TRBJ1-1
D: .
V: TRBV5-6

DNA: TGTGCCAGCACCCGAATCGGGGGGGGCGAGGGCGGCTACACCTTC
CDR3: CASTRIGGGEGGYTF
size: .
J: TRBJ1-2
D: .
V: TRBV25-1

DNA: TGTGCCATCAGTGAGTCGGGCGGGACAATCTACGAGCAGTACTTC
CDR3: CAISESGGTIYEQYF
size: .
J: TRBJ2-7
D: .
V: TRBV10-3